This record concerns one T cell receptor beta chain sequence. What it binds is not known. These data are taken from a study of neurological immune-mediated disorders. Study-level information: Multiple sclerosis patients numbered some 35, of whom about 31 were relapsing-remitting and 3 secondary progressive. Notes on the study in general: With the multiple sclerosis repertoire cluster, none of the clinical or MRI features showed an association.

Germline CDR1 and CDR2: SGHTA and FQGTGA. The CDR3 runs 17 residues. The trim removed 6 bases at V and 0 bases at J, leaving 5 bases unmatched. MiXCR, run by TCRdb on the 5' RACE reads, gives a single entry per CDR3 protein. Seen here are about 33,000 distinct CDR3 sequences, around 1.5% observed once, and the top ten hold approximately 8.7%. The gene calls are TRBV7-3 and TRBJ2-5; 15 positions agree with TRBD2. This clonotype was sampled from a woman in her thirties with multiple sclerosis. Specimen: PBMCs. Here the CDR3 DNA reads TGTGCCAGCAGTCTTGGGACTAGCGGGGGGTACCAAGAGACCCAGTACTTC. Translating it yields CASSLGTSGGYQETQYF.